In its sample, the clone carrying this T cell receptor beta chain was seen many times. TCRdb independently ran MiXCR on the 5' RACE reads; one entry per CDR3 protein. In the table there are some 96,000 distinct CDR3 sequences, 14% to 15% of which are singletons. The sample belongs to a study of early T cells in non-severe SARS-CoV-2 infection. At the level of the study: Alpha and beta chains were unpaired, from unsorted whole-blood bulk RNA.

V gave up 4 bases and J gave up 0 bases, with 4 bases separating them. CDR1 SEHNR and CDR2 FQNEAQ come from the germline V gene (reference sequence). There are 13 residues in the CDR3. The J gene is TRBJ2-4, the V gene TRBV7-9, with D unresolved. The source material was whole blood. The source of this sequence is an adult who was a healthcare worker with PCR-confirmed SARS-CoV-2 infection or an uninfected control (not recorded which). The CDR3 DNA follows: TGTGCCAGCAGCTCCGGAGCCAAAAACATTCAGTACTTC. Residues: CASSSGAKNIQYF.